Shown below are 25 T cell receptor beta chains from a single sample sequenced in a study of cytomegalovirus exposure and HLA in healthy donors. TCRdb keeps only in-frame clones here, not all; method: immunoSEQ multiplex PCR. The sample gives about 330,000 clones, 86% of which show up once; 0.65% to 0.85% is in the top ten. The specimen sequenced was PBMCs. These receptors all stem from a woman between 18 and 29 years old in good health and CMV-seronegative.

V gene TRBV5-1 combines with J gene TRBJ2-7, with TRBD2 matching over 8 bases. The CDR3 sequence is 14 residues long. Germline loops: CDR1 SGHRS, CDR2 YFSETQ. J was trimmed by 1 base and V by 6 bases; bases with no gene match: 6. The CDR3 nucleotides read TGCGCCAGCACTAGCGGGCCGCCGTCCTACGAGCAGTACTTC. As protein: CASTSGPPSYEQYF.

The CDR3 sequence: CASSLAETSGKHTQYF. CDR3 sequence (DNA): TGTGCCAGCAGCTTAGCCGAGACTAGCGGGAAACATACGCAGTATTTT. The rearrangement joins TRBV7-9 to TRBJ2-3, with 11 bases aligning to TRBD2. V was pared by 0 bases and J by 7 bases, with 6 bases of the junction left unmatched. The CDR3 has 16 amino acids. The germline V gene encodes CDR1 SEHNR and CDR2 FQNEAQ (reference sequence).

This chain links TRBV5-4 with TRBJ2-3; TRBD2 matches 7 bases. The CDR3 is made up of 16 amino acids. Looked up from germline, CDR1 is SGHNT and CDR2 is YYREEE (reference sequence). V lost 1 base to trimming and J lost 6 bases; unmatched junction nucleotides: 11. CDR3 residues: CASSLREVKSGDTQYF. The DNA for the CDR3 is TGTGCCAGCAGCTTGCGGGAGGTGAAATCGGGTGATACGCAGTATTTT.

The V and J genes are TRBV6-5 and TRBJ2-5; D unresolved. There are 13 residues in the CDR3. Germline CDR1 MNHEY, CDR2 SVGAGI. Trimming took 5 bases from V and 2 from J, leaving 9 bases between them. The CDR3 DNA reads as TGTGCCAGCAGTACGGAGATTCAAGAGACCCAGTACTTC. As protein: CASSTEIQETQYF.

The rearrangement links TRBV7-2 to TRBJ1-2; possible D gene TRBD1, 5 bases. The germline gives CDR1 SGHTA, CDR2 FQGNSA. The V gene lost 1 base and the J gene lost 6 bases, with 9 bases spanning the gap. The CDR3 spans 13 residues. CDR3 in DNA: TGTGCCAGCAGCTTAGAGCGGGGCAATGGCTACACCTTC. It codes for CASSLERGNGYTF.

Notes on this clone: Within the sample, other DNA sequences also encode this same CDR3. The chain has TRBV7-9 and TRBJ1-5, with 8 nucleotides matching TRBD1. V lost 3 bases to trimming and J lost 2 bases; unmatched junction nucleotides: 0. In germline, CDR1 is SEHNR, CDR2 FQNEAQ (reference sequence). This CDR3 has 14 amino acids. The CDR3: CASSLGQGNQPQHF. In DNA form, the CDR3 reads TGTGCCAGCAGCTTGGGACAGGGCAATCAGCCCCAGCATTTT.

This sequence joins TRBV29-1 and TRBJ1-2, with 8 bases lining up with TRBD1. In germline, CDR1 is SQVTM, CDR2 ANQGSEA. CDR3 length: 13 residues. After removal of 4 bases from V and 4 bases from J, the junction contained 5 bases not matched to a gene. The CDR3 DNA reads TGCAGCGTTGGCCCAGGGGGCAGCTATGGCTACACCTTC. Its translation: CSVGPGGSYGYTF.

Only one count was recorded for this clone. The chain joins TRBV15 to TRBJ2-5; D is uncertain. V lost 1 base, J lost 4 bases, and 7 bases lay in between. CDR1 LNHNV and CDR2 YYDKDF come from the germline V gene (reference sequence). The CDR3 has 13 amino acids. CDR3 sequence reads: CATSRGRVETQYF. CDR3 nucleotides: TGTGCCACCAGCAGAGGAAGAGTAGAGACCCAGTACTTC.

This chain links TRBV7-8 with TRBJ2-1, with TRBD2 matching over 7 bases. CDR1 SGHVS and CDR2 FQNEAQ come from the germline V gene. This CDR3 has 17 amino acids. The trim removed 2 bases at V and 0 bases at J, leaving 7 bases unmatched. The chain's CDR3 is CASSLSPSGFSYNEQFF. The CDR3 nucleotides are TGTGCCAGCAGCTTATCCCCTAGCGGATTCTCCTACAATGAGCAGTTCTTC.

The rearrangement joins TRBV5-8 to TRBJ2-7; TRBD2 might be the D (6 bases). Germline CDR1 SGHTS, CDR2 YDEGEE. Trimming took 2 bases from V and 2 from J, leaving 11 bases between them. The CDR3 length is 14 residues. CDR3 amino acids: CASSLGGMAYEQYF. The CDR3 DNA is TGTGCCAGCAGCTTAGGCGGGATGGCCTACGAGCAGTACTTC.

This clone was found a few times. The rearrangement joins TRBV7-7 to TRBJ2-7; 8 bases are shared with TRBD1. The germline V gene encodes CDR1 SSHAT and CDR2 FNYEAQ (reference sequence). The length of the CDR3 is 13 residues. Trimming at V came to 5 bases and at J to 9 bases, leaving 9 bases not matched to a gene. The CDR3 region is CASSPGQGGLQYF. DNA for the CDR3: TGTGCCAGCAGCCCCGGACAGGGTGGTCTGCAGTACTTC.

This clone showed up just a few times. The J gene is TRBJ1-5, the V gene TRBV29-1, with a tentative D call TRBD1 (6 bases). The V and J ends lost 5 bases and 7 bases respectively, with 12 bases between them. This CDR3 region has 12 residues. Germline CDR1 is SQVTM and CDR2 is ANQGSEA. CDR3 DNA: TGCAGCGTTCAGGTAACAGGGCAGCCCCAGCATTTT. It codes for CSVQVTGQPQHF. The variable domain in full, completed from reference TRBV29-1 and TRBJ1-5, reads SAVISQKPSRDICQRGTSLTIQCQVDSQVTMMFWYRQQPGQSLTLIATANQGSEATYESGFVIDKFPISRPNLTFSTLTVSNMSPEDSSIYLCSVQVTGQPQHFGDGTRLSIL.

This clone was seen more than once but under ten times. V usage is TRBV18 and J usage is TRBJ2-7; TRBD1 matches 11 bases. The CDR3 sequence is 15 residues long. After removal of 3 bases from V and 3 bases from J, the junction contained 4 bases not matched to a gene. Germline CDR1 is KGHSH and CDR2 is LQKENI. The CDR3 DNA follows: TGTGCCAGCTCACCCGGGGACAGGGGGATCTACGAGCAGTACTTC. It specifies CASSPGDRGIYEQYF.

This sequence joins TRBV5-1 and TRBJ1-3; 7 nucleotides line up with TRBD1. The germline V gene has CDR1 SGHRS and CDR2 YFSETQ. The CDR3 consists of 16 residues. With 3 bases clipped from V and 2 bases from J, the junction kept 8 bases outside the gene matches. The CDR3 is CASSWAGQGAGNTIYF. As DNA, the CDR3 is TGCGCCAGCAGCTGGGCCGGGCAGGGGGCTGGAAACACCATATATTTT. The full variable domain, in which reference TRBV5-1 and TRBJ1-3 provide the parts outside the CDR3, is KAGVTQTPRYLIKTRGQQVTLSCSPISGHRSVSWYQQTPGQGLQFLFEYFSETQRNKGNFPGRFSGRQFSNSRSEMNVSTLELGDSALYLCASSWAGQGAGNTIYFGEGSWLTVV.

This clone was observed a handful of times. The chain couples TRBV28 to TRBJ1-2, with D unresolved. The CDR3 extends over 15 amino acids. The V end was cut by 7 bases, the J end by 0 bases, with 15 bases between. CDR1 and CDR2 from the germline V gene are MDHEN and SYDVKM. CDR3 region: CASIPGGASNYGYTF. DNA for the CDR3: TGTGCCAGCATCCCAGGAGGTGCTTCTAACTATGGCTACACCTTC.

The chain is built from TRBV7-9 and TRBJ1-5, with D possibly being TRBD1 (6 bases). This CDR3 comprises 14 residues. CDR1 SEHNR and CDR2 FQNEAQ come from the germline V gene (reference sequence). V gave up 1 base and J gave up 5 bases, with 9 bases separating them. The CDR3 DNA is TGTGCCAGCAGCTTAGGGACAGTGGATCAGCCCCAGCATTTT. It encodes CASSLGTVDQPQHF.

The chain links TRBV30 to TRBJ2-1; 8 nucleotides match TRBD2. V shed 3 bases and J 4 bases; nucleotides not matched to a gene: 14. This CDR3 spans 17 amino acids. The germline CDR1 and CDR2 sequences are GTSNPN and SVGIG (reference sequence). Written as DNA, the CDR3 is TGTGCCTGGAGCGTAAGGGCCCCGGGACTAGGATACAATGAGCAGTTCTTC. Translated, it gives CAWSVRAPGLGYNEQFF.

The rearrangement joins TRBV28 to TRBJ2-3; D is possibly TRBD2 (6 bases). This CDR3 is 13 amino acids long. The ends were cut back, 6 bases at V and 4 bases at J, with 11 bases in the middle. Germline V lookup: CDR1 MDHEN, CDR2 SYDVKM. Here the CDR3 DNA reads TGTGCCAGCAGACCCGGGAGTTCAGATACGCAGTATTTT. It is translated as CASRPGSSDTQYF. The whole variable domain, remainder taken from reference TRBV28 and TRBJ2-3, is DVKVTQSSRYLVKRTGEKVFLECVQDMDHENMFWYRQDPGLGLRLIYFSYDVKMKEKGDIPEGYSVSREKKERFSLILESASTNQTSMYLCASRPGSSDTQYFGPGTRLTVL.

V usage is TRBV11-2 and J usage is TRBJ2-3; 9 nucleotides line up with TRBD2. Germline V gene sequence: CDR1 SGHAT, CDR2 FQNNGV. The CDR3 consists of 13 residues. With 6 bases clipped from V and 4 bases from J, the junction kept 2 bases outside the gene matches. The CDR3 DNA sequence: TGTGCCAGCAGAAGGACTAGCGCAGATACGCAGTATTTT. It yields the protein CASRRTSADTQYF. The complete variable domain, with remaining parts taken from reference TRBV11-2 and TRBJ2-3, reads EAGVAQSPRYKIIEKRQSVAFWCNPISGHATLYWYQQILGQGPKLLIQFQNNGVVDDSQLPKDRFSAERLKGVDSTLKIQPAKLEDSAVYLCASRRTSADTQYFGPGTRLTVL.

On this clone itself: At one end the junction does not follow the germline gene, possibly because of a read error. This chain links TRBV7-7 with TRBJ2-7, with a tentative D call TRBD2 (5 bases). Germline lookup yields CDR1 SSHAT and CDR2 FNYEAQ (reference sequence). The CDR3 is 17 amino acids. The CDR3 is CASSLAQDCLNLYEQYF. DNA for the CDR3: TGTGCTAGCAGCTTAGCCCAGGACTGTTTAAATTTGTACGAGCAGTACTTC.

The chain combines TRBV4-2 with TRBJ2-7; TRBD2 is a possible D gene (5 bases). V was pared by 0 bases and J by 0 bases, with 6 bases between. The germline V gene encodes CDR1 LGHNA and CDR2 YNFKEQ. This CDR3 is built from 14 residues. DNA for the CDR3: TGTGCCAGCAGCCAAGAGCGGGCCTCCTACGAGCAGTACTTC. Its translation is CASSQERASYEQYF.

This clone was recorded a few times. The chain uses TRBV10-2 and TRBJ2-7; weak D call: TRBD1 (6 bases). From germline, CDR1 is WSHSY and CDR2 SAAADI. This CDR3 spans 12 amino acids. The V and J ends lost 8 bases and 3 bases respectively, with 11 bases between them. CDR3 nucleotide sequence: TGCGCCAGCGGGCAGGGGAGCTACGAGCAGTACTTC. As protein: CASGQGSYEQYF.

V usage is TRBV27 and J usage is TRBJ1-1; D is possibly TRBD1 (5 bases). The CDR3 spans 13 residues. V was cut by 7 bases and J by 2 bases, with 11 bases left in between. The germline gives CDR1 MNHEY, CDR2 SMNVEV (reference sequence). The CDR3 sequence: CASTRGVNTEAFF. In DNA, the CDR3 is TGTGCCAGCACTCGGGGGGTCAACACTGAAGCTTTCTTT.

The CDR3 loop is CASSLGGWSNEKLFF. The DNA for the CDR3 is TGTGCCAGCAGCTTAGGAGGGTGGAGTAATGAAAAACTGTTTTTT. This rearrangement joins TRBV7-8 to TRBJ1-4, with unresolved D. V was pared by 1 base and J by 4 bases, with 10 bases between. CDR1 and CDR2 from the germline V gene are SGHVS and FQNEAQ. This CDR3 is 15 amino acids long.

The chain uses TRBV19 and TRBJ2-7, with a weak D call TRBD2 (6 bases). Trimming removed 2 bases from V and 3 bases from J, with 17 bases in between. Germline V gives CDR1 LNHDA, CDR2 SQIVND (reference sequence). The CDR3 consists of 16 residues. CDR3 sequence reads: CASSITMGGTYYEQYF. In DNA form, the CDR3 reads TGTGCCAGTAGTATAACGATGGGAGGAACCTACTACGAGCAGTACTTC.